Each of the 32 T cell receptor beta chains below was sequenced from the same sample in a study of T cells in Graves' hyperthyroidism and ophthalmopathy (dated by TCRdb to between 2019 and 2020). The library was obtained by multiplex PCR. Sequencing was performed on an Illumina HiSeq 2000. Amplification of TCR beta CDR3 regions was carried out from RNA transcripts. A first-round RT-PCR of the TCR CDR3 used the HTBI primer set with the Qiagen OneStep RT-PCR kit. The public reads were reanalyzed by TCRdb: fastp trimming at Q25, MiXCR alignment, in-frame beta chains only. CDR3 protein duplicates are merged, each entry listing the most common genes and DNA. This sample has about 580,000 distinct CDR3 sequences in its table, and 11% to 15% of those were observed once. The ten largest make up more than 4.5% of the sample. Sequenced sample: blood. The receptors shown here come from a woman aged 25 to 45 with Graves' hyperthyroidism that later progressed to Graves' ophthalmopathy.

This clonotype occurred many times. The chain links TRBV7-8 to TRBJ2-1, with TRBD2 matching over 11 bases. With V trimmed by 5 bases and J by 6 bases, 9 bases remained unmatched. From germline, CDR1 is SGHVS and CDR2 FQNEAQ. The CDR3 runs to 16 residues. The CDR3 DNA reads TGTGCCAGCAGCCCCGGACTAGCGGGTAAAGTCAATGAGCAGTTCTTC. Protein product: CASSPGLAGKVNEQFF. The full variable domain, its missing parts supplied by reference TRBV7-8 and TRBJ2-1, is GAGVSQSPRYKVAKRGQDVALRCDPISGHVSLFWYQQALGQGPEFLTYFQNEAQLDKSGLPSDRFFAERPEGSVSTLKIQRTQQEDSAVYLCASSPGLAGKVNEQFFGPGTRLTVL.

CDR3: CASSTGAVFF. CDR3 nucleotide sequence: TGTGCCAGCAGTACAGGGGCGGTTTTCTTT. V and J are TRBV27 and TRBJ1-1, with 7 bases fitting TRBD1. The length of the CDR3 is 10 residues. V gave up 5 bases and J gave up 13 bases; unmatched junction bases: 4. Germline loops: CDR1 MNHEY, CDR2 SMNVEV (reference sequence).

This clonotype has a count of ten or more. The CDR3 nucleotides are TGTGCCAGCAGTTTGGAGGCGGGGACTGAAGCTTTCTTT. This codes for CASSLEAGTEAFF. The rearrangement links TRBV27 to TRBJ1-1; D remains unclear. Germline lookup yields CDR1 MNHEY and CDR2 SMNVEV (reference sequence). The CDR3 consists of 13 residues. V was clipped by 3 bases and J by 5 bases, with 10 bases between them.

This rearrangement joins TRBV2 to TRBJ2-7; 10 bases are shared with TRBD2. Germline trimming cut 9 bases from V and 3 bases from J; bases unmatched to any gene: 17. The CDR3 consists of 17 residues. The V gene's germline CDR1 is SNHLY and CDR2 FYNNEI. The CDR3 here is CASGGASGRWGVYEQYV. Written as DNA, the CDR3 is TGTGCCAGTGGGGGTGCTAGCGGGAGATGGGGTGTCTACGAGCAGTACGTC.

The chain is built from TRBV18 and TRBJ2-1, with TRBD2 matching over 13 bases. Germline CDR1 reads KGHSH; CDR2 reads LQKENI. Trimming cost V 0 bases and J 7 bases; bases outside gene matches: 3. There are 16 residues in the CDR3. CDR3 nucleotide sequence: TGTGCCAGCTCACCACCCTGGACTAGCGGGAGAAATGAGCAGTTCTTC. It translates to CASSPPWTSGRNEQFF.

This clonotype was found a few times. The chain is built from TRBV30 and TRBJ1-5; D is ambiguous. The germline V and J ends were trimmed by 0 bases and 7 bases, with 19 bases remaining between them. Germline CDR1 and CDR2: GTSNPN and SVGIG (reference sequence). CDR3 size: 16 residues. The CDR3 is CAWSVDAGERVQPQHF. In DNA, the CDR3 is TGTGCCTGGAGTGTAGATGCCGGGGAACGGGTCCAGCCCCAGCATTTT.

This clonotype was recorded at least ten times. This chain joins TRBV2 and TRBJ2-7; 7 positions match TRBD2. This CDR3 is 14 amino acids long. Germline V gene lookup returns CDR1 SNHLY and CDR2 FYNNEI. With 4 bases clipped from V and 4 bases from J, the junction kept 7 bases outside the gene matches. This CDR3 reads CASSASSGGYEQYF. CDR3 in DNA: TGTGCCAGCAGTGCGTCTAGCGGCGGGTACGAGCAGTACTTC.

The rearrangement joins TRBV4-1 to TRBJ2-7; no definite D call. The V gene lost 4 bases and the J gene lost 4 bases, with 20 bases spanning the gap. The CDR3 extends over 16 amino acids. Germline assignment: CDR1 MGHRA and CDR2 YSYEKL. CDR3 amino acids: CASSLPGQSVVYEQYF. CDR3 nucleotide sequence: TGCGCCAGCAGCCTCCCCGGTCAGTCAGTCGTTTACGAGCAGTACTTC.

This chain joins TRBV6-2 or TRBV6-3 and TRBJ2-7; a weak D match, TRBD2 (5 bases). Germline V gene sequence: CDR1 MNHEY, CDR2 SVGEGT. This CDR3 spans 14 amino acids. The V end lost 3 bases, the J end lost 3 bases, and 12 bases lay between the germline ends. CDR3 sequence (DNA): TGTGCCAGCAGTTATCCTAGCACCAGCTACGAGCAGTACTTC. The encoded protein is CASSYPSTSYEQYF.

The J gene is TRBJ2-5, the V gene TRBV28, with 10 bases matching TRBD2. CDR3 length: 15 residues. With 6 bases clipped from V and 2 bases from J, the junction kept 6 bases outside the gene matches. From germline, CDR1 is MDHEN and CDR2 SYDVKM. The CDR3 sequence: CASRATSGSQETQYF. DNA of the CDR3: TGTGCCAGCAGAGCGACTAGCGGGTCACAAGAGACCCAGTACTTC.

This clonotype showed up many times. The chain couples TRBV7-2 to TRBJ2-2, with no clear D. Germline V gives CDR1 SGHTA, CDR2 FQGNSA. The CDR3 consists of 16 residues. Between the trimmed V and J ends, which lost 2 bases and 2 bases, there was a span of 12 bases. As DNA, the CDR3 is TGTGCCAGCAGCTTATTGAAGATCCAAAACACCGGGGAGCTGTTTTTT. This encodes CASSLLKIQNTGELFF.

This clonotype appeared many times. The genes are TRBV27 and TRBJ1-5, with D unresolved. Per germline, CDR1 MNHEY and CDR2 SMNVEV (reference sequence). V was clipped by 6 bases and J by 7 bases, with 16 bases between them. CDR3 length: 14 residues. The CDR3 sequence is CASSYIGHGQPQHF. The DNA of the CDR3 is TGTGCCAGCAGCTATATCGGCCATGGGCAGCCCCAGCATTTT.

This clonotype was recorded at least ten times. The chain joins TRBV20-1 to TRBJ2-5; a weak D match, TRBD2 (6 bases). The CDR3 loop spans 13 amino acids. Germline V lookup: CDR1 DFQATT, CDR2 SNEGSKA (reference sequence). V gave up 6 bases and J gave up 5 bases, with 16 bases separating them. The CDR3: CSAHRGGAETQYF. CDR3 DNA sequence: TGCAGTGCCCATCGTGGAGGGGCCGAGACCCAGTACTTC.

This rearrangement joins TRBV2 to TRBJ1-1, with 8 bases matching TRBD1. The CDR3 has 14 residues. V lost 6 bases to trimming and J lost 4 bases; unmatched junction nucleotides: 7. Per germline, CDR1 SNHLY and CDR2 FYNNEI. The CDR3: CASSGQGRGTEAFF. Written as DNA, the CDR3 is TGTGCCAGCAGCGGACAGGGAAGGGGCACTGAAGCTTTCTTT. Based on the CDR3 plus reference TRBV2 and TRBJ1-1, the full variable domain is EPEVTQTPSHQVTQMGQEVILRCVPISNHLYFYWYRQILGQKVEFLVSFYNNEISEKSEIFDDQFSVERPDGSNFTLKIRSTKLEDSAMYFCASSGQGRGTEAFFGQGTRLTVV.

This chain uses TRBV14 with TRBJ2-7; 10 positions match TRBD1. The CDR3 covers 15 residues. V shed 4 bases, J shed 3 bases, and the junction held 6 bases outside the gene matches. Germline CDR1 reads SGHDN; CDR2 reads FVKESK. The CDR3 loop is CASSPGTGVFYEQYF. CDR3 in DNA: TGTGCCAGCAGCCCCGGGACAGGGGTTTTCTACGAGCAGTACTTC.

This clonotype has at least ten counts. CDR3 bases: TGTGCCAGCAGTTTAAGCGGGATCTCCTACGAGCAGTACTTC. It yields the protein CASSLSGISYEQYF. The gene calls are TRBV28 and TRBJ2-7; 7 bases match TRBD2. CDR1 MDHEN and CDR2 SYDVKM come from the germline V gene. The CDR3 has 14 amino acids. J gave up 0 bases and V 2 bases, and 1 base lay outside the gene matches.

The sample holds a few counts of this clonotype. The chain links TRBV19 to TRBJ1-2; D remains ambiguous. The germline V and J ends were trimmed by 10 bases and 0 bases, with 21 bases remaining between them. The CDR3 length is 16 residues. Germline-derived CDR1 and CDR2 are LNHDA and SQIVND (reference sequence). CDR3 residues: CATPTDVKGPNYGYTF. The DNA of the CDR3 is TGTGCCACCCCGACCGACGTAAAAGGACCTAACTATGGCTACACCTTC. The full variable domain, its missing parts supplied by reference TRBV19 and TRBJ1-2, is DGGITQSPKYLFRKEGQNVTLSCEQNLNHDAMYWYRQDPGQGLRLIYYSQIVNDFQKGDIAEGYSVSREKKESFPLTVTSAQKNPTAFYLCATPTDVKGPNYGYTFGSGTRLTVV.

In its sample, this clonotype was seen many times. The chain is built from TRBV24-1 and TRBJ1-2; 10 bases match TRBD1. Germline CDR1 is KGHDR and CDR2 is SFDVKD. With V trimmed by 6 bases and J by 7 bases, 4 bases remained unmatched. The CDR3 consists of 13 residues. CDR3 coding DNA: TGTGCCACCAGTCGGGACAGGGGATCTGGCTACACCTTC. This codes for CATSRDRGSGYTF.

This clonotype was observed at least ten times. This sequence joins TRBV6-5 and TRBJ1-1; 9 nucleotides agree with TRBD1. CDR1 and CDR2 (germline): MNHEY, SVGAGI. The CDR3 has 14 residues. V was clipped by 3 bases and J by 7 bases; unmatched bases: 6. The CDR3 spells CASSYGRTGVEAFF. CDR3 in DNA: TGTGCCAGCAGTTATGGACGGACAGGGGTTGAAGCTTTCTTT.

The chain carries TRBV7-9 and TRBJ2-7, with 10 bases matching TRBD1. The V gene end was trimmed by 3 bases and the J gene end by 4 bases; junction bases not matched to a gene: 6. Germline V gene sequence: CDR1 SEHNR, CDR2 FQNEAQ (reference sequence). CDR3 length: 15 residues. CDR3 amino acids: CASSFSDRGRYEQYF. CDR3 sequence (DNA): TGTGCCAGCAGCTTCTCTGACAGGGGGCGGTACGAGCAGTACTTC.

This sequence joins TRBV20-1 and TRBJ1-4, with 9 bases identical to TRBD1. V dropped 5 bases and J dropped 5; count of bases not matched to a gene: 0. Germline V gene data show CDR1 as DFQATT and CDR2 as SNEGSKA (reference sequence). The CDR3 extends over 12 amino acids. The CDR3 loop is CSAGTGNEKLFF. CDR3 coding DNA: TGCAGTGCTGGGACAGGGAATGAAAAACTGTTTTTT.

The chain couples TRBV19 to TRBJ1-3; D possibly corresponds to TRBD1 (6 bases). V was clipped by 7 bases and J by 0 bases, with 13 bases between them. CDR1 and CDR2 from the germline V gene are LNHDA and SQIVND (reference sequence). This CDR3 comprises 15 residues. The CDR3 is CASNTDRYSGNTIYF. Written as DNA, the CDR3 is TGTGCCAGTAATACTGACAGGTACTCTGGAAACACCATATATTTT.

The sample holds many counts of this clonotype. V is TRBV24-1 and J is TRBJ2-4; D might be TRBD1 (6 bases). Trimming stripped 3 bases from V and 0 bases from J, with 23 bases between. The CDR3 is 20 amino acids. Germline-derived CDR1 and CDR2 are KGHDR and SFDVKD. This CDR3 reads CATSDPGTIIVVRAKNIQYF. CDR3 coding DNA: TGTGCCACCAGTGATCCCGGGACAATTATCGTTGTACGAGCCAAAAACATTCAGTACTTC.

The chain employs TRBV7-2 and TRBJ1-1; D perhaps matches TRBD1 (6 bases). CDR3 length equals 16 residues. V lost 5 bases to trimming and J lost 5 bases, with 21 bases between them. CDR1 SGHTA and CDR2 FQGNSA come from the germline V gene. CDR3: CASSHPLRGYGTEAFF. CDR3 sequence (DNA): TGTGCCAGCAGCCACCCACTTAGGGGGTACGGGACTGAAGCTTTCTTT.

This clonotype was detected a few times. The rearrangement uses TRBV12-3 or TRBV12-4 and TRBJ2-2; TRBD2 is a possible D gene (5 bases). There are 16 residues in the CDR3. Trimming removed 5 bases at V and 5 bases at J, with 18 bases between. The DNA of the CDR3 is TGTGCCAGCAGTGGGAGAGGAGAGGAGCCGACCGGGGAGCTGTTTTTT. Protein sequence: CASSGRGEEPTGELFF.

This clonotype was observed at least ten times. The rearrangement links TRBV7-2 to TRBJ2-1; D possibly corresponds to TRBD1 (6 bases). The CDR3 sequence is 14 residues long. V dropped 5 bases and J dropped 1 base, with 9 bases sitting between them. Germline loops: CDR1 SGHTA, CDR2 FQGNSA. DNA of the CDR3: TGTGCCAGCAGCACAGACAGGTCCTACAATGAGCAGTTCTTC. This encodes CASSTDRSYNEQFF.

This clonotype was detected many times. The rearrangement joins TRBV9 to TRBJ2-1, with unresolved D. This CDR3 is 15 amino acids long. Germline CDR1 reads SGDLS; CDR2 reads YYNGEE. Trimming removed 0 bases from V and 0 bases from J, with 7 bases in between. CDR3 DNA sequence: TGTGCCAGCAGCGTAGGGCCTAGCTCCTACAATGAGCAGTTCTTC. It yields the protein CASSVGPSSYNEQFF.

The chain employs TRBV19 and TRBJ2-5; 9 nucleotides line up with TRBD1. V gave up 9 bases and J gave up 5 bases; unmatched junction bases: 7. The CDR3 consists of 13 residues. Germline V gives CDR1 LNHDA, CDR2 SQIVND (reference sequence). CDR3 nucleotides: TGTGCCAGCGCTAACAGGGGGCAGGAGACCCAGTACTTC. Its translation is CASANRGQETQYF. Based on the CDR3 plus reference TRBV19 and TRBJ2-5, the full variable domain is DGGITQSPKYLFRKEGQNVTLSCEQNLNHDAMYWYRQDPGQGLRLIYYSQIVNDFQKGDIAEGYSVSREKKESFPLTVTSAQKNPTAFYLCASANRGQETQYFGPGTRLLVL.

This clonotype was seen at least ten times. The rearrangement links TRBV10-1 to TRBJ2-7; D perhaps matches TRBD2 (6 bases). Trimming shortened V by 3 bases and J by 4 bases, and 10 bases separated the two germline ends. The CDR3 has 13 amino acids. CDR1 is WNHNN and CDR2 is SYGVQD in the germline V gene (reference sequence). Here the CDR3 DNA reads TGCGCCAGCAGTGAAGGGAGCGGGTACGAGCAGTACTTC. This gives the protein CASSEGSGYEQYF.

With regard to this clonotype: A read error may be the cause here, since a much bigger clone is one base away. V and J are TRBV29-1 and TRBJ1-3; TRBD1 agrees at 7 bases. The germline V gene has CDR1 SQVTM and CDR2 ANQGSEA. This CDR3 spans 15 amino acids. The CDR3 here is CGVGDRKSSGNTIYF. The CDR3 region has the DNA TGCGGCGTTGGGGACAGAAAAAGCTCTGGAAACACCATATATTTT.

This clonotype occurred many times. The chain couples TRBV29-1 to TRBJ1-1, with D possibly being TRBD1 (5 bases). The CDR3 spans 13 residues. Germline assignment: CDR1 SQVTM and CDR2 ANQGSEA. CDR3 amino acids: CSGGGVRNTEAFF. The CDR3 nucleotides are TGCAGTGGGGGGGGGGTAAGGAACACTGAAGCTTTCTTT.

In the case of this clonotype: This clone may be a read error of a much larger clone one base away. The chain employs TRBV20-1 and TRBJ2-1; unclear D gene. Germline CDR1 is DFQATT and CDR2 is SNEGSKA (reference sequence). The CDR3 spans 15 residues. Trimming removed 0 bases at V and 11 bases at J, with 20 bases between. The CDR3 DNA reads TGCAGTGCTAGAGATCCACTGAACGACGGAGTCAAGCAGTTCTTC. This encodes CSARDPLNDGVKQFF.